This passage covers 19 T cell receptor beta chains from one sample sequenced in a study of cytomegalovirus exposure and HLA in healthy donors. The study ran its PCR with 60 Vbeta and 13 Jbeta primers. Measured with immunoSEQ multiplex PCR; TCRdb has only the in-frame clones, and not every one. The repertoire consists of under 150,000 clones, with about 80% occurring once and the leading ten covering 3% to 4%. The sequencing input was PBMCs. The receptors derive from a woman in her thirties or forties in good health and CMV-seronegative.

The chain carries TRBV27 and TRBJ1-1; weak D call: TRBD1 (6 bases). Looked up from germline, CDR1 is MNHEY and CDR2 is SMNVEV (reference sequence). This CDR3 is built from 16 residues. Trimming took off 5 bases at V and 0 bases at J, with 16 bases between the two ends. The CDR3 sequence: CASSPTTRGMNTEAFF. The CDR3 DNA is TGTGCCAGCAGTCCCACGACGAGGGGGATGAACACTGAAGCTTTCTTT.

The chain combines TRBV25-1 with TRBJ2-5; possible D gene TRBD2, 6 bases. TRBJ2-7 explains the end of the DNA better; the J call may be wrong. Germline CDR1 and CDR2: MGHDK and SYGVNS. This CDR3 contains 14 residues. The CDR3 DNA is TGTGCCAGCAGTCCCCGCGATAGCGGCTACGAGCAGTACTTC. Translated, it gives CASSPRDSGYEQYF.

This chain uses TRBV6-5 with TRBJ2-1, with 14 bases fitting TRBD2. With 5 bases clipped from V and 6 bases from J, the junction kept 3 bases outside the gene matches. The CDR3 length is 15 residues. Per the germline V gene, CDR1 is MNHEY and CDR2 is SVGAGI. CDR3 amino acids: CASSPTSGGANEQFF. CDR3 bases: TGTGCCAGCAGTCCGACTAGCGGGGGGGCCAATGAGCAGTTCTTC.

This clone has a handful of counts. This chain uses TRBV6-1 with TRBJ1-1, with 9 bases that match TRBD1. V lost 4 bases, J lost 3 bases, and 6 bases stayed unmatched. Germline V gene data show CDR1 as MNHNS and CDR2 as SASEGT. This CDR3 comprises 15 residues. The CDR3, as DNA: TGTGCCAGCAGTGGGACAGGGGCATGGGACACTGAAGCTTTCTTT. This gives the protein CASSGTGAWDTEAFF.

This chain uses TRBV10-3 with TRBJ1-2; TRBD1 matches 8 bases. The germline V gene has CDR1 ENHRY and CDR2 SYGVKD. The ends lost 7 bases at V and 0 bases at J; junction bases unmatched: 1. The CDR3 extends over 13 amino acids. Here the CDR3 DNA reads TGTGCCATCAAGGGACAGGCTAACTATGGCTACACCTTC. This sequence encodes CAIKGQANYGYTF.

The rearrangement joins TRBV5-1 to TRBJ2-3; TRBD1 matches 8 bases. CDR3 length equals 17 residues. After removal of 3 bases from V and 1 base from J, the junction contained 10 bases not matched to a gene. The germline V gene has CDR1 SGHRS and CDR2 YFSETQ. The CDR3 here is CASSYSRTGLGTDTQYF. The CDR3 coding sequence is TGCGCCAGCAGCTACTCCCGGACAGGGTTGGGCACAGATACGCAGTATTTT.

This rearrangement joins TRBV15 to TRBJ1-6; D is unclear. The CDR3 length is 16 residues. The germline CDR1 and CDR2 sequences are LNHNV and YYDKDF (reference sequence). Trimming took off 0 bases at V and 8 bases at J, with 14 bases between the two ends. The CDR3 reads CATSRDRRSMDSPLHF. In DNA form, the CDR3 reads TGTGCCACCAGCAGAGATCGACGGAGTATGGATTCACCCCTCCACTTT.

This clone was counted only a few times. The gene calls are TRBV7-3 and TRBJ1-1, with D possibly matching TRBD1 (5 bases). The CDR3 loop spans 16 amino acids. V was pared by 0 bases and J by 0 bases, with 11 bases between. From germline, CDR1 is SGHTA and CDR2 FQGTGA. CDR3 in amino acids: CASSLTPGQVNTEAFF. CDR3 bases: TGTGCCAGCAGCTTAACCCCCGGACAAGTGAACACTGAAGCTTTCTTT.

V gene TRBV7-9 combines with J gene TRBJ2-2; no clear D gene. CDR1 and CDR2 (germline): SEHNR, FQNEAQ (reference sequence). Trimming took 3 bases from V and 4 from J, leaving 6 bases between them. The length of the CDR3 is 13 residues. CDR3 region: CASSLLSTGELFF. CDR3 coding DNA: TGTGCCAGCAGCTTGCTAAGCACCGGGGAGCTGTTTTTT.

The V call is TRBV4-3, the J call TRBJ2-6; D is unclear. The V gene's germline CDR1 is LGHNA and CDR2 YSLEER. The CDR3 is made up of 16 amino acids. The ends were cut back, 0 bases at V and 1 base at J, with 7 bases in the middle. The CDR3 region has the DNA TGCGCCAGCAGCCAAGATTATTCGTCTGGGGCCAACGTCCTGACTTTC. Amino acid sequence: CASSQDYSSGANVLTF.

The rearrangement links TRBV27 to TRBJ2-2; no clear D. The CDR3 has 15 amino acids. V was shortened by 3 bases and J by 0 bases, with 8 bases between the two germline ends. In germline, CDR1 is MNHEY, CDR2 SMNVEV (reference sequence). The CDR3 is CASSLRPANTGELFF. The CDR3 nucleotides are TGTGCCAGCAGTTTGAGGCCGGCGAACACCGGGGAGCTGTTTTTT.

The genes are TRBV7-3 and TRBJ1-6; tentatively, D is TRBD1 (5 bases). V lost 7 bases and J lost 11, with 15 bases in between. The CDR3 consists of 13 residues. Germline V lookup: CDR1 SGHTA, CDR2 FQGTGA. The DNA of the CDR3 is TGTGCCAGCACTCTGGGAACAGGCGCACCCCTCCACTTT. This sequence encodes CASTLGTGAPLHF.

This clone was recorded only once. V gene TRBV11-2 combines with J gene TRBJ2-7; 10 bases map to TRBD2. The CDR3 extends over 15 amino acids. Germline trimming cut 1 base from V and 4 bases from J; bases unmatched to any gene: 4. Germline V CDR1 and CDR2: SGHAT, FQNNGV. The CDR3 nucleotides read TGTGCCAGCAGCTTAGTCCTAGCGGGAGTGTACGAGCAGTACTTC. As protein: CASSLVLAGVYEQYF.

This clone has only a few counts. The chain carries TRBV5-6 and TRBJ2-7, with 12 bases aligning to TRBD2. V was clipped by 4 bases and J by 3 bases; unmatched bases: 5. The CDR3 length is 15 residues. Germline assignment: CDR1 SGHDT and CDR2 YYEEEE. The CDR3 nucleotides are TGTGCCAGCAGCGGACTAGCGGGGAGATTCTACGAGCAGTACTTC. Translating it yields CASSGLAGRFYEQYF.

This clone was counted once. The chain carries TRBV29-1 and TRBJ1-2; 7 nucleotides match TRBD1. Germline trimming cut 7 bases from V and 3 bases from J; bases unmatched to any gene: 5. The CDR3 sequence is 12 residues long. Per the germline V gene, CDR1 is SQVTM and CDR2 is ANQGSEA. CDR3 protein: CSGADRDYGYTF. The CDR3 bases are TGCAGCGGCGCTGACAGGGACTATGGCTACACCTTC.

V usage is TRBV6-1 and J usage is TRBJ2-2; perhaps TRBD1 as D (6 bases). V was trimmed by 6 bases and J by 2 bases, leaving 13 bases between them. CDR1 and CDR2 from the germline V gene are MNHNS and SASEGT. The CDR3 has 15 residues. The CDR3 DNA reads as TGTGCCAGCAGGGTGACAGGAGGCAACACCGGGGAGCTGTTTTTT. Protein product: CASRVTGGNTGELFF.

The chain uses TRBV27 and TRBJ2-7, with 8 bases identical to TRBD2. The CDR3 runs to 12 residues. CDR1 MNHEY and CDR2 SMNVEV come from the germline V gene (reference sequence). After removal of 6 bases from V and 6 bases from J, the junction contained 4 bases not matched to a gene. The CDR3 region has the DNA TGTGCCAGCAGCTCCCGGGGGGGCGAGCAGTACTTC. Its protein product is CASSSRGGEQYF.

J is TRBJ1-1 and V is TRBV4-1, with D hard to call. The CDR3 is made up of 15 amino acids. CDR1 and CDR2 from the germline V gene are MGHRA and YSYEKL. The ends were cut back, 4 bases at V and 1 base at J, with 13 bases in the middle. Here the CDR3 reads CASSPPEQTNTEAFF. The CDR3 DNA is TGCGCCAGCAGCCCGCCGGAACAGACGAACACTGAAGCTTTCTTT.

The chain recombines TRBV6-1 with TRBJ1-1; 9 nucleotides line up with TRBD1. J gave up 3 bases and V 8 bases, and 4 bases lay outside the gene matches. The CDR3 sequence is 13 residues long. CDR1 and CDR2 from the germline V gene are MNHNS and SASEGT. This chain's CDR3 is CASGRTGDTEAFF. In DNA form, the CDR3 reads TGTGCCAGCGGCAGGACAGGGGACACTGAAGCTTTCTTT.